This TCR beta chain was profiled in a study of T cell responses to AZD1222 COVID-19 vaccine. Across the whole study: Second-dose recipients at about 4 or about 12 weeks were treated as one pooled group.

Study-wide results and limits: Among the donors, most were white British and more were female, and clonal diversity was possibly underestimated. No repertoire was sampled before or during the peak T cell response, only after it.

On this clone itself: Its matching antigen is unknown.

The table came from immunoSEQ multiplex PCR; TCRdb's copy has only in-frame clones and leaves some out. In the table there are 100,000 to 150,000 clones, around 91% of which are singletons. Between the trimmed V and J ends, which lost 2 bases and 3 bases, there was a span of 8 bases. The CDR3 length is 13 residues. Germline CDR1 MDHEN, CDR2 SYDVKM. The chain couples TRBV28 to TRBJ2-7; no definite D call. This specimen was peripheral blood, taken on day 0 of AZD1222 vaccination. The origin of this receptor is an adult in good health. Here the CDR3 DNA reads TGTGCCAGCAGTTTAACCTTAGGCTACGAGCAGTACGTC. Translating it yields CASSLTLGYEQYV.